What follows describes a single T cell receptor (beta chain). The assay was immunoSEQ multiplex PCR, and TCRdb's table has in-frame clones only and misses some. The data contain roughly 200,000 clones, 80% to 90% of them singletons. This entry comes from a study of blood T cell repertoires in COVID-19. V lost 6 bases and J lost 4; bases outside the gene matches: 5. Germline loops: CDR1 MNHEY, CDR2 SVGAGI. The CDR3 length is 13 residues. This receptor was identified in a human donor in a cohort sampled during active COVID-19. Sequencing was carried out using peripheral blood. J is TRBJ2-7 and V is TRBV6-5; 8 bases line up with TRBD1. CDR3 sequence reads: CASRPRDRYEQYF. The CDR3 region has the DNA TGTGCCAGCAGACCTCGGGACAGGTACGAGCAGTACTTC.